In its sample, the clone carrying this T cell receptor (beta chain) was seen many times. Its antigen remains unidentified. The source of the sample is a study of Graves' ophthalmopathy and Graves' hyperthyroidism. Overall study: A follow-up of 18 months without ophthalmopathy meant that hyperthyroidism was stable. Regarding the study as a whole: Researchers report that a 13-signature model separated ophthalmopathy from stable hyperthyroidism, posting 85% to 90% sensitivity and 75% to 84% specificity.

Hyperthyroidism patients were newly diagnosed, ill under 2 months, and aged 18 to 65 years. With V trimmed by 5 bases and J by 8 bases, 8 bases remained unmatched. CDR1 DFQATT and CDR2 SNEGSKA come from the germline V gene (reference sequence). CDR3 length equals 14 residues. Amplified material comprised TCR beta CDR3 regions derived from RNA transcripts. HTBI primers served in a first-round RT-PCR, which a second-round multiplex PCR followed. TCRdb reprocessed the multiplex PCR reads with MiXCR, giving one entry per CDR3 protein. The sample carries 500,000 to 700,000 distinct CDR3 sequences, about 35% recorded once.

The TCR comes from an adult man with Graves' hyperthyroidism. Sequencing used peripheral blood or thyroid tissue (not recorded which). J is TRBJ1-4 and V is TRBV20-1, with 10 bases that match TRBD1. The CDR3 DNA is TGCAGTGCTCCCCGACAGGGGGCGGACGAAAAACTGTTTTTT. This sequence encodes CSAPRQGADEKLFF.